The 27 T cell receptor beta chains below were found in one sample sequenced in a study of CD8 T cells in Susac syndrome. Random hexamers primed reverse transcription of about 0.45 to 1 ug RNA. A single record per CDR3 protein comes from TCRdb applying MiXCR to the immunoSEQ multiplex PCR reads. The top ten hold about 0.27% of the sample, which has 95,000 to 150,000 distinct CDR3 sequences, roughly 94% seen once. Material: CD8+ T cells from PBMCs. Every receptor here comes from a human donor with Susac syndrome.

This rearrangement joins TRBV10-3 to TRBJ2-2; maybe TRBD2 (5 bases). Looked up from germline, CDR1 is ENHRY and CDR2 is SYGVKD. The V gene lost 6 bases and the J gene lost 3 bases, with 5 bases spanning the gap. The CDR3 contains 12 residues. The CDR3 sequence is CAISGDTGELFF. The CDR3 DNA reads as TGTGCCATCAGCGGGGACACCGGGGAGCTGTTTTTT.

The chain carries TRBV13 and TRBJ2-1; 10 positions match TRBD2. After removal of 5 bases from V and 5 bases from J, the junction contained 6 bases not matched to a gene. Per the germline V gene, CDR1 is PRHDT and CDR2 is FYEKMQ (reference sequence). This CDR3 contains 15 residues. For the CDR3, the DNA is TGTGCCAGCAGCGTAGCGGGGGGATGGAACAATGAGCAGTTCTTC. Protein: CASSVAGGWNNEQFF. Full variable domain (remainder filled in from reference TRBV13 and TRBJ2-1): AAGVIQSPRHLIKEKRETATLKCYPIPRHDTVYWYQQGPGQDPQFLISFYEKMQSDKGSIPDRFSAQQFSDYHSELNMSSLELGDSALYFCASSVAGGWNNEQFFGPGTRLTVL.

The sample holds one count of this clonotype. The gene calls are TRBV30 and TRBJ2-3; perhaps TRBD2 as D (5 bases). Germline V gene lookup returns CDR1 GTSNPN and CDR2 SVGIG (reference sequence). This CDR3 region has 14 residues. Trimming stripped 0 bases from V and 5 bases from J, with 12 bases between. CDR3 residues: CAWSVSSKEDTQYF. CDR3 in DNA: TGTGCCTGGAGTGTCTCTAGCAAGGAAGATACGCAGTATTTT.

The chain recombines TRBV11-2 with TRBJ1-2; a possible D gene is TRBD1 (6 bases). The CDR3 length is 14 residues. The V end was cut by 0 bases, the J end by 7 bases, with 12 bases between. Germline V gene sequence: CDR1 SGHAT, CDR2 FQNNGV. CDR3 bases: TGTGCCAGCAGCTTAGAACCCAGGGGCAGTGGCTACACCTTC. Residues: CASSLEPRGSGYTF.

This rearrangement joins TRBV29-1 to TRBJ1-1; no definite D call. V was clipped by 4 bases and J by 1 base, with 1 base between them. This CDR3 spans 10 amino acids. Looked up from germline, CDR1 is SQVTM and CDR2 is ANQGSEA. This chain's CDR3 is CSVGNTEAFF. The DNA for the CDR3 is TGCAGCGTTGGGAACACTGAAGCTTTCTTT. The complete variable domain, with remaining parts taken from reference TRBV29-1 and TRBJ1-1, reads SAVISQKPSRDICQRGTSLTIQCQVDSQVTMMFWYRQQPGQSLTLIATANQGSEATYESGFVIDKFPISRPNLTFSTLTVSNMSPEDSSIYLCSVGNTEAFFGQGTRLTVV.

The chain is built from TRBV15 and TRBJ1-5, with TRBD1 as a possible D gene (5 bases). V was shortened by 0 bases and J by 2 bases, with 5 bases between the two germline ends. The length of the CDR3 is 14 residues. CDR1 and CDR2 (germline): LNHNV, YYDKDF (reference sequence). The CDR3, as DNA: TGTGCCACCAGCAGAGACAGGGGCAATCAGCCCCAGCATTTT. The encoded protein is CATSRDRGNQPQHF. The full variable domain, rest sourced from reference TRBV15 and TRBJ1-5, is DAMVIQNPRYQVTQFGKPVTLSCSQTLNHNVMYWYQQKSSQAPKLLFHYYDKDFNNEADTPDNFQSRRPNTSFCFLDIRSPGLGDTAMYLCATSRDRGNQPQHFGDGTRLSIL.

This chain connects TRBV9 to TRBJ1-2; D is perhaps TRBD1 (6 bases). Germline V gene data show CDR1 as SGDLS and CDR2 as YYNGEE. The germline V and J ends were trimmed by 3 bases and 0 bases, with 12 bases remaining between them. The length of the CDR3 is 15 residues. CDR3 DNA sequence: TGTGCCAGCAGCGAGTGGGACACCTCTAACTATGGCTACACCTTC. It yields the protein CASSEWDTSNYGYTF.

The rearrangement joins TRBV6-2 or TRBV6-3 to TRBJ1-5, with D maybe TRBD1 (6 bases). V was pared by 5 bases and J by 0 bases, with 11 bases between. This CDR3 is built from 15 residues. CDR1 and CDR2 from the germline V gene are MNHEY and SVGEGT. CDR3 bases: TGTGCCAGCAGTGAGACAGGCAGTAGCAATCAGCCCCAGCATTTT. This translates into CASSETGSSNQPQHF.

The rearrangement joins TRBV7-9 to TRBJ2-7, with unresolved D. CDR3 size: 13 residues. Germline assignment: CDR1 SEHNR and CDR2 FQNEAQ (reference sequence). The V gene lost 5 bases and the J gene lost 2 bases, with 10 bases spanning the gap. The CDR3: CASSLPGTYEQYF. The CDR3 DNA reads TGTGCCAGCAGCCTTCCCGGCACCTACGAGCAGTACTTC. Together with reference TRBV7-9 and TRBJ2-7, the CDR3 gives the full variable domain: DTGVSQNPRHKITKRGQNVTFRCDPISEHNRLYWYRQTLGQGPEFLTYFQNEAQLEKSRLLSDRFSAERPKGSFSTLEIQRTEQGDSAMYLCASSLPGTYEQYFGPGTRLTVT.

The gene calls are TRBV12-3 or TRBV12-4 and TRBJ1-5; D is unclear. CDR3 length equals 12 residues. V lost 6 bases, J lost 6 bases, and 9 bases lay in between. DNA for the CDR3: TGTGCCAGCAGCACTGGGCCTCAGCCCCAGCATTTT. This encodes CASSTGPQPQHF.

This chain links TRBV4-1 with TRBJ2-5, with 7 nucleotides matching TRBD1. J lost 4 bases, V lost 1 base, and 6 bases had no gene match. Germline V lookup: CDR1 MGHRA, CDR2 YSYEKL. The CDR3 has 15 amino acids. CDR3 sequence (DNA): TGCGCCAGCAGCCAAGTAGACAGGGATCGAGAGACCCAGTACTTC. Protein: CASSQVDRDRETQYF.

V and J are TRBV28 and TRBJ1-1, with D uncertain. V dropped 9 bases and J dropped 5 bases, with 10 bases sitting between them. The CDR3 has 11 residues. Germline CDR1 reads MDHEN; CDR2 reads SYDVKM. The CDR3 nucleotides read TGTGCCAGTCCCCGGGGAACTGAAGCTTTCTTT. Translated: CASPRGTEAFF. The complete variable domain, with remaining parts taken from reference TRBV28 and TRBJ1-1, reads DVKVTQSSRYLVKRTGEKVFLECVQDMDHENMFWYRQDPGLGLRLIYFSYDVKMKEKGDIPEGYSVSREKKERFSLILESASTNQTSMYLCASPRGTEAFFGQGTRLTVV.

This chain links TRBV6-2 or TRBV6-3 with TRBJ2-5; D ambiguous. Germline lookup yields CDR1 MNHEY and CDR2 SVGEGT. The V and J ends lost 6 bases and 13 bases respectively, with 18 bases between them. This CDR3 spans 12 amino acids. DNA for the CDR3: TGTGCCAGCAGCTTCCCGGACCCCCCCCGGTACTTC. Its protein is CASSFPDPPRYF.

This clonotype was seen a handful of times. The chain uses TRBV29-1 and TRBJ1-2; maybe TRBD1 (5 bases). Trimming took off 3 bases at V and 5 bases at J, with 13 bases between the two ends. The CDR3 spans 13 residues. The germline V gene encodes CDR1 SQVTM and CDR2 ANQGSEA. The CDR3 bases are TGCAGCGTTGATCGGGGGGACTTTTATGGCTACACCTTC. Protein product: CSVDRGDFYGYTF.

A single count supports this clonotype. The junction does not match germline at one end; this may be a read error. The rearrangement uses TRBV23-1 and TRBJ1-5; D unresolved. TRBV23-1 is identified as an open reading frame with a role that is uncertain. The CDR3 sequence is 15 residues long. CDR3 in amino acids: CASSHPINSSQPQHF. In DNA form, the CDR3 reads TGCGCCAGCAGTCATCCAATCAATAGCAGTCAGCCCCAGCATTTT.

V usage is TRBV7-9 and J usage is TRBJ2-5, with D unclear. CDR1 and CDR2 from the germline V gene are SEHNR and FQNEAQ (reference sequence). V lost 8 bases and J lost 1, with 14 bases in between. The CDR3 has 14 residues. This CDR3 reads CASPYAQFQETQYF. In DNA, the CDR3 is TGTGCCAGCCCCTATGCACAGTTCCAAGAGACCCAGTACTTC.

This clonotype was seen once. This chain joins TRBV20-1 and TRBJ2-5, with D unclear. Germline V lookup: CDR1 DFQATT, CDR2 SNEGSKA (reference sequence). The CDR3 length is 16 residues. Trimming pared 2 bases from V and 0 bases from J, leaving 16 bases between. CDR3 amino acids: CSARPTPPRDQETQYF. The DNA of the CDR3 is TGCAGTGCTAGACCCACTCCACCTAGGGACCAAGAGACCCAGTACTTC.

The chain's CDR3 is CASSQDTSGGEGDTQYF. The CDR3 region has the DNA TGCGCCAGCAGCCAAGATACGAGCGGGGGGGAGGGGGATACGCAGTATTTT. V usage is TRBV4-3 and J usage is TRBJ2-3, with 10 bases identical to TRBD2. CDR1 is LGHNA, CDR2 YSLEER, per germline. This CDR3 is built from 17 residues. The ends lost 0 bases at V and 6 bases at J; junction bases unmatched: 9.

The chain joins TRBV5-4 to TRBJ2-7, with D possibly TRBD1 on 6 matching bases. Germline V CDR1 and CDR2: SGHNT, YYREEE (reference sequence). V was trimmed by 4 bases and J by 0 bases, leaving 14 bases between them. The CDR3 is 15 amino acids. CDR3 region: CASSGDRKPSYEQYF. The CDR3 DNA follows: TGTGCCAGCAGCGGTGACAGGAAACCCTCCTACGAGCAGTACTTC. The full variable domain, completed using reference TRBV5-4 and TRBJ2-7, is ETGVTQSPTHLIKTRGQQVTLRCSSQSGHNTVSWYQQALGQGPQFIFQYYREEENGRGNFPPRFSGLQFPNYSSELNVNALELDDSALYLCASSGDRKPSYEQYFGPGTRLTVT.

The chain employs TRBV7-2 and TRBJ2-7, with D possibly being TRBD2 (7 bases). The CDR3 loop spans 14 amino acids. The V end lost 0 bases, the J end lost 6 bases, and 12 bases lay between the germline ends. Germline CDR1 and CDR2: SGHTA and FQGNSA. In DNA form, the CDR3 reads TGTGCCAGCAGCTTAGCGGGGGGGCCCCCCGAGCAGTACTTC. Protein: CASSLAGGPPEQYF. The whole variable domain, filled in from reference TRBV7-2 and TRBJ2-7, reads GAGVSQSPSNKVTEKGKDVELRCDPISGHTALYWYRQSLGQGLEFLIYFQGNSAPDKSGLPSDRFSAERTGGSVSTLTIQRTQQEDSAVYLCASSLAGGPPEQYFGPGTRLTVT.

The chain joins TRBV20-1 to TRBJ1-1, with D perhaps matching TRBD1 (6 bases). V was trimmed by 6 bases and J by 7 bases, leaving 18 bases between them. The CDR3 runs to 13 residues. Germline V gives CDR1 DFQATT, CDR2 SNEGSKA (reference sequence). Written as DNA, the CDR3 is TGCAGTGCAGCCTCCCAGGGGTTAGTTGAAGCTTTCTTT. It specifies CSAASQGLVEAFF.

The chain's CDR3 is CASSLARGGTTGELFF. CDR3 sequence (DNA): TGTGCCAGCAGCTTAGCAAGAGGTGGCACGACCGGGGAGCTGTTTTTT. This sequence joins TRBV7-9 and TRBJ2-2; D gene unclear. V was cut by 0 bases and J by 5 bases, with 13 bases left in between. This CDR3 has 16 residues. The germline gives CDR1 SEHNR, CDR2 FQNEAQ (reference sequence).

CDR3 region: CASSPPDRGEGDTQYF. CDR3 coding DNA: TGTGCCAGCAGCCCTCCGGACAGGGGAGAGGGAGATACGCAGTATTTT. This rearrangement joins TRBV11-2 to TRBJ2-3; 9 bases line up with TRBD1. This CDR3 region has 16 residues. Germline V CDR1 and CDR2: SGHAT, FQNNGV. The ends lost 5 bases at V and 5 bases at J; junction bases unmatched: 11.

The CDR3, as DNA: TGTGCCAGCAGGCCGACAGGGGCGGGCTACGAGCAGTACTTC. Amino acid sequence: CASRPTGAGYEQYF. The chain couples TRBV12-3 or TRBV12-4 to TRBJ2-7; the match to TRBD1 covers 8 bases. The CDR3 loop spans 14 amino acids. The V segment lost 6 bases and the J segment 3 bases; nucleotides outside the gene matches: 7.

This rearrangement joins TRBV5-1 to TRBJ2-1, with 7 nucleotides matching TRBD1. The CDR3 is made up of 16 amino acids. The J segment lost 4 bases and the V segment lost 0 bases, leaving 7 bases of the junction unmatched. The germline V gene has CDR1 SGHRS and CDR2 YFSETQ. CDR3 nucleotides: TGCGCCAGCAGCTTGGTACCCGGGACAGCATACAATGAGCAGTTCTTC. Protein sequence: CASSLVPGTAYNEQFF.

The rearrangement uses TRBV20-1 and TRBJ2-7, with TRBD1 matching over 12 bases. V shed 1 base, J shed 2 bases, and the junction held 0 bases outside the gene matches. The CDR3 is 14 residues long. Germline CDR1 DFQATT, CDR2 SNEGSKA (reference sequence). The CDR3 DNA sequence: TGCAGTGCTAGAGGGGACAGGGGGCCCTACGAGCAGTACTTC. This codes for CSARGDRGPYEQYF.

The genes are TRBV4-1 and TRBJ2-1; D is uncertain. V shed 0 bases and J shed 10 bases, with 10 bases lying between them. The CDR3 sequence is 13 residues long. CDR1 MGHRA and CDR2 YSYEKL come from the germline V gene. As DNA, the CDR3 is TGCGCCAGCAGCCAAGAGGAGCCGCTGGAGCAGTTCTTC. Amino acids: CASSQEEPLEQFF.